This T cell receptor (beta chain) came from a study of cytomegalovirus exposure and HLA in healthy donors. 60 Vbeta and 13 Jbeta primers were used in PCR. Libraries were prepared by immunoSEQ multiplex PCR; TCRdb keeps only in-frame clonotypes and omits some of them. The profile shows 150,000 to 200,000 clones, approximately 80% of them singletons. J was trimmed by 1 base and V by 4 bases; bases with no gene match: 12. This CDR3 region has 18 residues. In germline, CDR1 is SGHNT, CDR2 YYREEE (reference sequence). The sequence came from a woman aged 50 to 60 in good health and CMV-seropositive. Material: PBMCs. The V and J genes are TRBV5-4 and TRBJ1-2, with 11 bases that match TRBD1. In DNA form, the CDR3 reads TGTGCCAGCAGCCCCCCGACCGGGACAGGGGGGGGTAACTATGGCTACACCTTC. It specifies CASSPPTGTGGGNYGYTF.